The TCR beta chain described here comes from a study of blood T cell repertoires in COVID-19. In the study's own analysis: Reference gene primer amplification in the assay estimated nucleated cell counts. Sequenced by immunoSEQ multiplex PCR; TCRdb stores in-frame clones only, minus some. The V and J calls and the clone size are those of that table, but D and trimming were determined from the DNA. The sample lists 390,000 or so clones, just over 85% occurring once. The receptor was derived from a woman aged 25 to 39 with active or convalescent COVID-19. The sample was peripheral blood.

CDR3 residues: CASNSPGVRRDTEAFF. The CDR3 region has the DNA TGTGCCAGCAATTCACCAGGGGTCCGTAGAGACACTGAAGCTTTCTTT. This chain joins TRBV27 and TRBJ1-1; D might be TRBD1 (6 bases). V gave up 7 bases and J gave up 3 bases, with 21 bases separating them. Germline V lookup: CDR1 MNHEY, CDR2 SMNVEV (reference sequence). The CDR3 runs 16 residues.